The rows below give T cell receptor beta chains drawn from one sample of a study of blood T cell repertoires in COVID-19. TCRdb's table, derived via immunoSEQ multiplex PCR, lists solely in-frame clones and lacks some. The repertoire holds 200,000 to 250,000 clones, with more than 80% as singletons. Material for sequencing was peripheral blood. These receptors were collected from a woman at least 80 years old with COVID-19, enrolled during active disease. Both conserved end residues are part of each CDR3. The order of the fields is J gene, clone size, D gene, V gene, CDR3 protein, CDR3 DNA. D genes are given only for firm matches. Clone size, where shown, is once, few, many, or a class for clones that have expanded.

j_call: TRBJ1-6
clone_size: once
d_call: -
v_call: TRBV28
cdr3_aa: CASRDSPYNSPLHF
cdr3_nt: TGTGCCAGCAGGGACTCCCCCTATAATTCACCCCTCCACTTT

j_call: TRBJ2-5
clone_size: -
d_call: -
v_call: TRBV16
cdr3_aa: CASSRGHNRETQYF
cdr3_nt: TGTGCCAGCAGCCGAGGACATAACCGAGAGACCCAGTACTTC

j_call: TRBJ2-1
clone_size: -
d_call: -
v_call: TRBV6-6
cdr3_aa: CASSYEGSYNEQFF
cdr3_nt: TGTGCCAGCAGTTACGAGGGATCCTACAATGAGCAGTTCTTC

j_call: TRBJ2-5
clone_size: -
d_call: -
v_call: TRBV7-9
cdr3_aa: CASSFVPGAGDETQYF
cdr3_nt: TGTGCCAGCAGCTTCGTCCCGGGAGCCGGGGATGAGACCCAGTACTTC

j_call: TRBJ2-7
clone_size: -
d_call: -
v_call: TRBV11-3
cdr3_aa: CASSLRSGDEQYF
cdr3_nt: TGTGCCAGCAGCTTAAGGTCCGGAGACGAGCAGTACTTC

j_call: TRBJ2-2
clone_size: -
d_call: -
v_call: TRBV5-1
cdr3_aa: CASSLPGAANTGELFF
cdr3_nt: TGCGCCAGCAGTCTACCGGGAGCCGCGAACACCGGGGAGCTGTTTTTT

j_call: TRBJ1-4
clone_size: -
d_call: -
v_call: TRBV3-1/TRBV3-2
cdr3_aa: CASSQVGAGEKLFF
cdr3_nt: TGTGCCAGCAGCCAAGTAGGGGCGGGAGAAAAACTGTTTTTT

j_call: TRBJ2-1
clone_size: once
d_call: TRBD2
v_call: TRBV18
cdr3_aa: CASSRLAGVTYNEQFF
cdr3_nt: TGTGCCAGCTCTCGACTAGCGGGAGTGACGTACAATGAGCAGTTCTTC

j_call: TRBJ2-2
clone_size: once
d_call: -
v_call: TRBV2
cdr3_aa: CASRRGPVGELFF
cdr3_nt: TGTGCCAGCCGGCGGGGGCCTGTCGGGGAGCTGTTTTTT

j_call: TRBJ2-1
clone_size: -
d_call: TRBD2
v_call: TRBV7-7
cdr3_aa: CASSLGGRGEQFF
cdr3_nt: TGTGCTAGCAGCTTAGGCGGGAGGGGTGAGCAGTTCTTC

j_call: TRBJ2-7
clone_size: -
d_call: TRBD2
v_call: TRBV2
cdr3_aa: CASKGSGATYEQYF
cdr3_nt: TGTGCCAGCAAGGGTAGCGGGGCAACCTACGAGCAGTACTTC

j_call: TRBJ2-1
clone_size: -
d_call: TRBD1
v_call: TRBV7-3
cdr3_aa: CASSLAGTGGYEQFF
cdr3_nt: TGTGCCAGCAGCCTCGCCGGGACAGGGGGCTATGAGCAGTTCTTC

j_call: TRBJ2-5
clone_size: few
d_call: TRBD2
v_call: TRBV28
cdr3_aa: CASSGAGAQETQYF
cdr3_nt: TGTGCCAGCTCCGGAGCGGGGGCACAAGAGACCCAGTACTTC

j_call: TRBJ2-3
clone_size: -
d_call: TRBD1
v_call: TRBV9
cdr3_aa: CASSGWGTGSTDTQYF
cdr3_nt: TGTGCCAGCAGTGGCTGGGGGACAGGATCAACAGATACGCAGTATTTT

j_call: TRBJ1-4
clone_size: -
d_call: -
v_call: TRBV6-6
cdr3_aa: CASSYPSGEKLFF
cdr3_nt: TGTGCCAGCAGTTACCCTTCGGGTGAAAAACTGTTTTTT

j_call: TRBJ1-3
clone_size: -
d_call: -
v_call: TRBV6-1
cdr3_aa: CASSEGGTFSGNTIYF
cdr3_nt: TGTGCCAGCAGTGAAGGGGGCACATTCTCTGGAAACACCATATATTTT

j_call: TRBJ2-5
clone_size: -
d_call: TRBD1
v_call: TRBV5-1
cdr3_aa: CASSKGQLQETQYF
cdr3_nt: TGCGCCAGCAGTAAGGGACAGCTTCAAGAGACCCAGTACTTC

j_call: TRBJ2-7
clone_size: -
d_call: TRBD1
v_call: TRBV6-5
cdr3_aa: CASSKTQTGGEQYF
cdr3_nt: TGTGCCAGCAGTAAAACTCAAACAGGGGGCGAGCAGTACTTC

j_call: TRBJ2-3
clone_size: -
d_call: TRBD2
v_call: TRBV7-3
cdr3_aa: CASRDLAALTDTQYF
cdr3_nt: TGTGCCAGCAGGGACCTAGCGGCCCTCACAGATACGCAGTATTTT

j_call: TRBJ1-5
clone_size: -
d_call: -
v_call: TRBV5-8
cdr3_aa: CASRSRTGSNQPQHF
cdr3_nt: TGTGCCAGCAGAAGTAGAACAGGGAGCAATCAGCCCCAGCATTTT

j_call: TRBJ2-2
clone_size: -
d_call: -
v_call: TRBV4-1
cdr3_aa: CASSQDLGAGGTGELFF
cdr3_nt: TGCGCCAGCAGCCAAGATCTTGGGGCCGGGGGCACCGGGGAGCTGTTTTTT

j_call: TRBJ1-5
clone_size: few
d_call: -
v_call: TRBV5-4
cdr3_aa: CASSLDRVNQPQHF
cdr3_nt: TGTGCCAGCAGCTTGGACAGGGTGAATCAGCCCCAGCATTTT

j_call: TRBJ2-4
clone_size: -
d_call: TRBD2
v_call: TRBV3-1/TRBV3-2
cdr3_aa: CASSQRGVGHIQYF
cdr3_nt: TGTGCCAGCAGCCAACGGGGGGTAGGTCACATTCAGTACTTC

j_call: TRBJ1-2
clone_size: -
d_call: -
v_call: TRBV13
cdr3_aa: CASSPTPSPYGYTF
cdr3_nt: TGTGCCAGCAGCCCTACCCCAAGTCCCTATGGCTACACCTTC

j_call: TRBJ1-1
clone_size: -
d_call: -
v_call: TRBV19
cdr3_aa: CASRKAGDTEAFF
cdr3_nt: TGTGCCAGTAGAAAGGCGGGAGATACTGAAGCTTTCTTT

j_call: TRBJ1-1
clone_size: -
d_call: -
v_call: TRBV25-1
cdr3_aa: CASSESFMNTEAFF
cdr3_nt: TGTGCCAGCAGTGAGAGCTTCATGAACACTGAAGCTTTCTTT

j_call: TRBJ1-1
clone_size: -
d_call: -
v_call: TRBV18
cdr3_aa: CASSKAGNTEAFF
cdr3_nt: TGTGCCAGCTCCAAAGCTGGGAACACTGAAGCTTTCTTT

j_call: TRBJ2-1
clone_size: -
d_call: TRBD2
v_call: TRBV29-1
cdr3_aa: CSVRLQLAGINNEQFF
cdr3_nt: TGCAGCGTTAGACTTCAACTAGCGGGCATAAACAATGAGCAGTTCTTC

j_call: TRBJ2-5
clone_size: -
d_call: -
v_call: TRBV6-5
cdr3_aa: CASSYSPGVETQYF
cdr3_nt: TGTGCCAGCAGTTACTCCCCGGGAGTGGAGACCCAGTACTTC

j_call: TRBJ1-2
clone_size: -
d_call: TRBD1
v_call: TRBV18
cdr3_aa: CASSPSGTGGYGYTF
cdr3_nt: TGTGCCAGCTCACCTTCCGGGACAGGGGGTTATGGCTACACCTTC

j_call: TRBJ1-1
clone_size: -
d_call: -
v_call: TRBV5-1
cdr3_aa: CASSLGGVGQASGSPFF
cdr3_nt: TGCGCCAGCAGCTTGGGCGGGGTCGGGCAGGCGTCGGGTTCACCTTTCTTT

j_call: TRBJ1-1
clone_size: -
d_call: -
v_call: TRBV5-1
cdr3_aa: CASSTLGGNTEAFF
cdr3_nt: TGCGCCAGCAGCACGCTAGGGGGGAACACTGAAGCTTTCTTT

j_call: TRBJ2-5
clone_size: -
d_call: TRBD2
v_call: TRBV4-2
cdr3_aa: CASSQTTSGGTFPETQYF
cdr3_nt: TGTGCCAGCAGCCAAACGACTAGCGGGGGGACCTTCCCAGAGACCCAGTACTTC

j_call: TRBJ1-2
clone_size: -
d_call: -
v_call: TRBV15
cdr3_aa: CATSNRAGYTF
cdr3_nt: TGTGCCACCAGCAACAGGGCGGGCTACACCTTC

j_call: TRBJ2-5
clone_size: -
d_call: TRBD1
v_call: TRBV4-1
cdr3_aa: CASSLRGRETQYF
cdr3_nt: TGCGCCAGCAGCCTCAGGGGGCGGGAGACCCAGTACTTC

j_call: TRBJ1-3
clone_size: -
d_call: TRBD1
v_call: TRBV10-3
cdr3_aa: CAISDYTRQGPGNTIYF
cdr3_nt: TGTGCCATCAGTGACTACACCCGACAGGGCCCTGGAAACACCATATATTTT

j_call: TRBJ1-4
clone_size: -
d_call: -
v_call: TRBV19
cdr3_aa: CASIGANEKLFF
cdr3_nt: TGTGCCAGTATCGGGGCTAATGAAAAACTGTTTTTT

j_call: TRBJ1-4
clone_size: -
d_call: -
v_call: TRBV7-9
cdr3_aa: CASSSPVAEGDEKLFF
cdr3_nt: TGTGCCAGCAGCTCACCGGTTGCTGAGGGAGATGAAAAACTGTTTTTT

j_call: TRBJ1-5
clone_size: -
d_call: -
v_call: TRBV6-6
cdr3_aa: CASSQGGGGHQPQHF
cdr3_nt: TGTGCCAGCAGTCAAGGGGGGGGTGGGCATCAGCCCCAGCATTTT

j_call: TRBJ1-2
clone_size: -
d_call: TRBD1
v_call: TRBV7-8
cdr3_aa: CASSLASKGQGHGYTF
cdr3_nt: TGTGCCAGCAGCTTAGCGAGCAAGGGACAGGGCCATGGCTACACCTTC

j_call: TRBJ1-2
clone_size: -
d_call: TRBD1
v_call: TRBV11-2
cdr3_aa: CASSPWGTGDDGYTF
cdr3_nt: TGTGCCAGCAGCCCATGGGGGACAGGGGATGATGGCTACACCTTC

j_call: TRBJ2-5
clone_size: -
d_call: TRBD1
v_call: TRBV5-1
cdr3_aa: CASSSSPLTGAETQYF
cdr3_nt: TGCGCCAGCAGCTCGAGCCCGTTGACAGGGGCGGAGACCCAGTACTTC

j_call: TRBJ2-3
clone_size: once
d_call: TRBD2
v_call: TRBV28
cdr3_aa: CASSLASGSSDTQYF
cdr3_nt: TGTGCCAGCAGTTTAGCTAGCGGGAGCTCAGATACGCAGTATTTT

j_call: TRBJ1-1
clone_size: -
d_call: -
v_call: TRBV6-1
cdr3_aa: CASREVGENTEAFF
cdr3_nt: TGTGCCAGCAGGGAAGTAGGGGAGAACACTGAAGCTTTCTTT

j_call: TRBJ2-2
clone_size: -
d_call: -
v_call: TRBV9
cdr3_aa: CASSVVAGTNTGELFF
cdr3_nt: TGTGCCAGCAGCGTAGTTGCAGGGACGAACACCGGGGAGCTGTTTTTT

j_call: TRBJ1-6
clone_size: -
d_call: -
v_call: TRBV9
cdr3_aa: CASSAGVSVSPLHF
cdr3_nt: TGTGCCAGCAGCGCGGGTGTCTCGGTGTCACCCCTCCACTTT

j_call: TRBJ1-3
clone_size: -
d_call: -
v_call: TRBV7-9
cdr3_aa: CASSPRQPSGNTIYF
cdr3_nt: TGTGCCAGCAGCCCTCGACAGCCCTCTGGAAACACCATATATTTT

j_call: TRBJ2-2
clone_size: -
d_call: TRBD2
v_call: TRBV5-3
cdr3_aa: CARSSSGNTGELFF
cdr3_nt: TGTGCCAGAAGCTCTAGCGGGAACACCGGGGAGCTGTTTTTT

j_call: TRBJ1-5
clone_size: -
d_call: -
v_call: TRBV12-3/TRBV12-4
cdr3_aa: CASSGQQNQPQHF
cdr3_nt: TGTGCCAGCTCAGGACAGCAAAATCAGCCCCAGCATTTT

j_call: TRBJ1-3
clone_size: -
d_call: TRBD1
v_call: TRBV5-1
cdr3_aa: CASSTGGTGAISGNTIYF
cdr3_nt: TGCGCCAGCAGCACCGGCGGGACAGGGGCAATCTCTGGAAACACCATATATTTT

j_call: TRBJ1-2
clone_size: -
d_call: TRBD1
v_call: TRBV18
cdr3_aa: CASSPTNRGYGYTF
cdr3_nt: TGTGCCAGCTCACCAACTAACAGGGGCTATGGCTACACCTTC

j_call: TRBJ1-5
clone_size: -
d_call: -
v_call: TRBV7-2
cdr3_aa: CASSLLYRVNNQPQHF
cdr3_nt: TGTGCCAGCAGCTTACTCTACAGGGTCAACAATCAGCCCCAGCATTTT

j_call: TRBJ2-1
clone_size: -
d_call: TRBD2
v_call: TRBV6-1
cdr3_aa: CASSDRFLAGGGRGEQFF
cdr3_nt: TGTGCCAGCAGTGACCGATTCTTAGCGGGAGGAGGGCGAGGTGAGCAGTTCTTC

j_call: TRBJ2-5
clone_size: -
d_call: -
v_call: TRBV18
cdr3_aa: CASSLGHLQETQYF
cdr3_nt: TGTGCCAGCTCACTGGGACACCTCCAAGAGACCCAGTACTTC

j_call: TRBJ1-3
clone_size: once
d_call: -
v_call: TRBV21-1
cdr3_aa: CASSKVGGAHGNTIYF
cdr3_nt: TGTGCCAGCAGCAAAGTTGGGGGGGCGCACGGAAACACCATATATTTT

j_call: TRBJ1-2
clone_size: -
d_call: -
v_call: TRBV12-5
cdr3_aa: CASGLVPGHWGYTF
cdr3_nt: TGTGCTAGTGGTTTGGTACCGGGACATTGGGGCTACACCTTC

j_call: TRBJ1-4
clone_size: once
d_call: -
v_call: TRBV28
cdr3_aa: CASSSPVPEKLFF
cdr3_nt: TGTGCCAGCAGTTCGCCAGTCCCTGAAAAACTGTTTTTT

j_call: TRBJ2-1
clone_size: -
d_call: -
v_call: TRBV5-4
cdr3_aa: CASSLEVAAYNEQFF
cdr3_nt: TGTGCCAGCAGCTTGGAGGTAGCGGCCTACAATGAGCAGTTCTTC

j_call: TRBJ2-3
clone_size: -
d_call: TRBD1
v_call: TRBV5-1
cdr3_aa: CASSPQGTGSDTQYF
cdr3_nt: TGCGCCAGCAGCCCCCAGGGGACAGGGTCAGATACGCAGTATTTT